A selection of T cell receptor beta chains follows, all from one sample in a study of human T cells and chemical hapten exposure. Using its own MiXCR run on the RACE reads, TCRdb lists one record per CDR3 protein. This sample has approximately 160,000 distinct CDR3 sequences, with about a quarter found just once. Sequences were derived from whole blood, sampled in connection with sensitization to the hapten diphenylcyclopropenone (DPC). The origin of the receptors is a woman aged 18-29 years with alopecia areata. Some clones in this sample may be carry-over from other donors' samples. Each CDR3 is given with its conserved first and last residue. A D gene is named only where the DNA matches it firmly. Clone size is given for some rows only: seen once, a few or many times, or a class if the clone is expanded.

D: TRBD1; V: TRBV20-1; size: -; J: TRBJ2-7; length: 15; CDR3: CSARDSGQSRYEQYF; DNA: TGCAGTGCTAGAGACTCGGGACAGTCTCGATACGAGCAGTACTTC
D: -; V: TRBV6-2/TRBV6-3; size: few; J: TRBJ1-5; length: 15; CDR3: CASSARDRDTQPQHF; DNA: TGTGCCAGCAGTGCAAGGGACCGTGATACGCAGCCCCAGCATTTT
D: -; V: TRBV7-2; size: -; J: TRBJ2-3; length: 18; CDR3: CASSYRGLGLGNSDTQYF; DNA: TGTGCCAGCAGCTACAGGGGCTTGGGACTAGGCAACTCAGATACGCAGTATTTT
D: -; V: TRBV6-2/TRBV6-3; size: -; J: TRBJ1-2; length: 11; CDR3: CASSYDYGYTF; DNA: TGTGCCAGCAGTTACGACTATGGCTACACCTTC
D: -; V: TRBV12-3/TRBV12-4; size: -; J: TRBJ1-3; length: 15; CDR3: CASSSVAGLGNTIYF; DNA: TGTGCCAGCAGTTCGGTGGCAGGGCTAGGAAACACCATATATTTT
D: TRBD1; V: TRBV6-2/TRBV6-3; size: few; J: TRBJ1-1; length: 15; CDR3: CASSYADRVGPEAFF; DNA: TGTGCCAGCAGTTACGCCGACAGGGTCGGGCCTGAAGCTTTCTTT
D: -; V: TRBV3-1; size: few; J: TRBJ2-5; length: 13; CDR3: CASAGQRGETQYF; DNA: TGTGCCAGCGCCGGACAGAGGGGGGAGACCCAGTACTTC
D: TRBD2; V: TRBV4-1; size: -; J: TRBJ2-5; length: 16; CDR3: CASTSGGARSAETQYF; DNA: TGCGCCAGCACTAGCGGGGGGGCCAGGTCAGCAGAGACCCAGTACTTC
D: TRBD1; V: TRBV4-1; size: -; J: TRBJ2-7; length: 14; CDR3: CASSQVTGRYEQYF; DNA: TGCGCCAGCAGCCAAGTGACAGGGCGGTACGAGCAGTACTTC
D: -; V: TRBV6-1; size: -; J: TRBJ2-7; length: 11; CDR3: CASSGDYEQYF; DNA: TGTGCCAGCAGCGGAGACTACGAGCAGTACTTC
D: TRBD2; V: TRBV29-1; size: -; J: TRBJ2-3; length: 14; CDR3: CSVRLAGHTDTQYF; DNA: TGCAGCGTGCGACTAGCGGGACACACAGATACGCAGTATTTT
D: TRBD2; V: TRBV20-1; size: -; J: TRBJ2-5; length: 16; CDR3: CSAAPGGLAQQETQYF; DNA: TGCAGTGCCGCCCCCGGGGGACTAGCGCAACAAGAGACCCAGTACTTC
D: -; V: TRBV7-2; size: -; J: TRBJ2-3; length: 14; CDR3: CASSFLKQSDTQYF; DNA: TGTGCCAGCAGCTTCCTAAAACAGTCAGATACGCAGTATTTT
D: -; V: TRBV29-1; size: few; J: TRBJ2-7; length: 12; CDR3: CSVESGGYEQYF; DNA: TGCAGCGTCGAGTCCGGGGGCTACGAGCAGTACTTC
D: -; V: TRBV5-1; size: few; J: TRBJ1-3; length: 13; CDR3: CASSENSGNTIYF; DNA: TGCGCCAGCAGCGAAAACTCTGGAAACACCATATATTTT
D: -; V: TRBV29-1; size: -; J: TRBJ2-7; length: 11; CDR3: CSVFQGGEQYF; DNA: TGCAGCGTGTTCCAGGGGGGCGAGCAGTACTTC
D: -; V: TRBV24-1; size: few; J: TRBJ2-7; length: 11; CDR3: CATSEGYEQYF; DNA: TGTGCCACCAGTGAAGGGTACGAGCAGTACTTC
D: -; V: TRBV20-1; size: -; J: TRBJ1-6; length: 14; CDR3: CSAQYGPYNSPLHF; DNA: TGCAGTGCTCAATACGGACCCTATAATTCACCCCTCCACTTT
D: -; V: TRBV29-1; size: -; J: TRBJ1-2; length: 12; CDR3: CSVSKGDYGYTF; DNA: TGCAGCGTTAGTAAAGGCGACTATGGCTACACCTTC
D: -; V: TRBV12-3/TRBV12-4; size: -; J: TRBJ1-2; length: 14; CDR3: CASSLNTANYGYTF; DNA: TGTGCCAGCAGCCTAAATACAGCTAACTATGGCTACACCTTC
D: TRBD2; V: TRBV6-2/TRBV6-3; size: few; J: TRBJ2-5; length: 13; CDR3: CASSYEAGGTQYF; DNA: TGTGCCAGCAGTTACGAGGCGGGAGGGACCCAGTACTTC
D: -; V: TRBV7-2; size: -; J: TRBJ2-3; length: 14; CDR3: CASSPDSSTDTQYF; DNA: TGTGCCAGCAGCCCGGACAGTAGCACAGATACGCAGTATTTT
D: TRBD1; V: TRBV29-1; size: few; J: TRBJ1-2; length: 12; CDR3: CSVADRGGGYTF; DNA: TGCAGCGTAGCCGACAGGGGGGGAGGCTACACCTTC
D: -; V: TRBV6-2/TRBV6-3; size: once; J: TRBJ2-1; length: 14; CDR3: CASSYGTRVGEQFF; DNA: TGTGCCAGCAGTTACGGGACCAGGGTTGGTGAGCAGTTCTTC
D: -; V: TRBV4-3; size: few; J: TRBJ1-1; length: 15; CDR3: CASSQDRVWDTEAFF; DNA: TGCGCCAGCAGCCAAGACAGGGTATGGGACACTGAAGCTTTCTTT
D: TRBD1; V: TRBV11-2; size: many; J: TRBJ2-1; length: 12; CDR3: CASSGQVDEQFF; DNA: TGTGCCAGCAGCGGACAGGTAGACGAGCAGTTCTTC